A single sample is the source of the 9 T cell receptor beta chains below, sequenced in a study of blood T cell repertoires in COVID-19 (dated by TCRdb to the early 2020s). The library came from the immunoSEQ multiplex PCR assay. TCRdb's version of the immuneACCESS table is confined to in-frame rearrangements and falls short of the full clone set. An unresolved V gene accounts for under half of the shortfall where checked; the remainder is of unknown origin. For this sample the table gives a few hundred thousand clones, of which 88% were detected only once. The leading ten clones occupy approximately 8.8% of the sample. Material: peripheral blood. The receptor source for this set is a man younger than 35 with active or convalescent COVID-19.

This clone showed up just once. J is TRBJ1-1 and V is TRBV3-1 (or the pseudogene TRBV3-2); the D gene is possibly TRBD1 (5 bases). Germline lookup yields CDR1 LGHDT and CDR2 YNNKEL (reference sequence). This CDR3 is 14 amino acids long. The ends were cut back, 6 bases at V and 1 base at J, with 12 bases in the middle. The CDR3 coding sequence is TGTGCCAGCAGAAAGACAGCACCGAACACTGAAGCTTTCTTT. The encoded protein is CASRKTAPNTEAFF.

The V and J genes are TRBV6-6 and TRBJ1-2, with 11 bases identical to TRBD1. V gave up 0 bases and J gave up 13 bases; unmatched junction bases: 4. The CDR3 contains 13 residues. The germline CDR1 and CDR2 sequences are MNHNY and SVGAGI (reference sequence). The CDR3 reads CASSYSGDRGTTF. CDR3 in DNA: TGTGCCAGCAGTTACTCGGGGGACAGGGGGACCACCTTC.

This clone came up once. The chain recombines TRBV3-1 (or the pseudogene TRBV3-2) with TRBJ2-7, with D perhaps matching TRBD1 (5 bases). Germline-derived CDR1 and CDR2 are LGHDT and YNNKEL (reference sequence). This CDR3 spans 13 amino acids. V lost 1 base, J lost 6 bases, and 10 bases lay in between. The CDR3 DNA reads TGTGCCAGCAGCCAAGGCGGTAGGGGCGAGCAGTACTTC. It codes for CASSQGGRGEQYF.

The gene calls are TRBV10-3 and TRBJ2-2, with TRBD1 matching 8 bases. CDR1 ENHRY and CDR2 SYGVKD come from the germline V gene. Unmatched junction bases numbered 4, after V lost 10 bases and J lost 3 bases. There are 13 residues in the CDR3. The CDR3: CATMGQDTGELFF. CDR3 in DNA: TGTGCCACCATGGGACAGGACACCGGGGAGCTGTTTTTT.

This chain links TRBV7-8 with TRBJ2-3; 8 bases align to TRBD1. Looked up from germline, CDR1 is SGHVS and CDR2 is FQNEAQ. Trimming removed 5 bases from V and 0 bases from J; junction bases left unmatched: 4. This CDR3 comprises 15 residues. The CDR3 loop reads CASSVDRASTDTQYF. As DNA, the CDR3 is TGTGCCAGCAGCGTGGACAGGGCTAGCACAGATACGCAGTATTTT.

The rearrangement links TRBV18 to TRBJ1-1; TRBD1 is a possible D gene (5 bases). The germline V and J ends were trimmed by 5 bases and 1 base, with 14 bases remaining between them. CDR1 is KGHSH, CDR2 LQKENI, per germline. The CDR3 is 15 amino acids. In DNA, the CDR3 is TGTGCCAGCTCAGCTACTGCTAGGGGGAACACTGAAGCTTTCTTT. Its protein product is CASSATARGNTEAFF.

This chain links TRBV5-4 with TRBJ1-6; D ambiguous. This CDR3 is built from 14 residues. V lost 2 bases and J 5 bases, leaving 8 bases between the germline ends. Germline V gives CDR1 SGHNT, CDR2 YYREEE (reference sequence). The CDR3 protein is CASSFTEDNSPLHF. DNA of the CDR3: TGTGCCAGCAGCTTTACAGAAGATAATTCACCCCTCCACTTT.

This clone was seen only a few times. The chain uses TRBV9 and TRBJ1-1; TRBD1 agrees at 7 bases. The V gene's germline CDR1 is SGDLS and CDR2 YYNGEE. This CDR3 spans 15 amino acids. Trimming removed 3 bases from V and 1 base from J; junction bases left unmatched: 6. The CDR3 DNA follows: TGTGCCAGCAGCGGCACGGGACAGTCGAACACTGAAGCTTTCTTT. Its protein product is CASSGTGQSNTEAFF.

The gene calls are TRBV7-6 and TRBJ1-1; no reliable D call. Germline CDR1 is SGHVS and CDR2 is FNYEAQ. Trimming stripped 1 base from V and 7 bases from J, with 7 bases between. The CDR3 runs to 12 residues. The CDR3 here is CASSLDYGEAFF. The CDR3 DNA sequence: TGTGCCAGCAGCTTAGATTACGGTGAAGCTTTCTTT.